This T cell receptor (beta chain) originates from a study of blood T cell repertoires in COVID-19. CDR1 and CDR2 from the germline V gene are MGHRA and YSYEKL. V was cut by 1 base and J by 6 bases, with 7 bases left in between. This CDR3 spans 13 amino acids. As handled by the study authors: Amplification from reference gene primers served as the basis for estimated nucleated cell counts. Profiling relied on immunoSEQ multiplex PCR, and the TCRdb table lists in-frame clones only, not all of them. The V and J calls and clone size were taken over from that table, and D and trimming were inferred from the DNA. The repertoire holds some 350,000 clones, with approximately 91% as singletons.

The chain has TRBV4-1 and TRBJ1-5; D remains unclear. This sequence originates from a woman aged 70-85 years with COVID-19, enrolled during active disease. What was sequenced was peripheral blood. CDR3: CASSQGEGQPQHF. CDR3 nucleotides: TGCGCCAGCAGCCAAGGGGAGGGTCAGCCCCAGCATTTT.